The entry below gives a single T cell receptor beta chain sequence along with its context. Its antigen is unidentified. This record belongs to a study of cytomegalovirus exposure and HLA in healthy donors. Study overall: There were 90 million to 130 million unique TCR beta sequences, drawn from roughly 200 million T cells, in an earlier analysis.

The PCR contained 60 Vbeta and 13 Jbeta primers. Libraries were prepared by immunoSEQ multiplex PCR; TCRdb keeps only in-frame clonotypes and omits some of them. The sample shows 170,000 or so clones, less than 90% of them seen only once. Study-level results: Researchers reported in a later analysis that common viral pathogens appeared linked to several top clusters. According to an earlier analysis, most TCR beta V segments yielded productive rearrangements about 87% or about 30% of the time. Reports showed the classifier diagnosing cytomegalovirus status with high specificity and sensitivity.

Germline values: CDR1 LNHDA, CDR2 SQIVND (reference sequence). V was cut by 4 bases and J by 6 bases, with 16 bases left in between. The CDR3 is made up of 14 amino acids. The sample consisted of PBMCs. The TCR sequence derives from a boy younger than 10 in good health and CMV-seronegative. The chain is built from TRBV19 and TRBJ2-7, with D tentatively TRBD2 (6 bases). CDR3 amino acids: CASSKGLSVAEQYF. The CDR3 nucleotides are TGTGCCAGTAGTAAGGGACTGAGTGTCGCCGAGCAGTACTTC.